The sequence of this T cell receptor (beta chain) was determined in a study of shared clonotypes between healthy human individuals. In the naive CD8 group, cells lacked CD45RO and were positively selected for CCR7, so terminally differentiated effector memory CD45RA+ cells were left out. The V and J ends lost 3 bases and 3 bases respectively, with 12 bases between them. This CDR3 has 15 residues. Germline CDR1 and CDR2: LNHDA and SQIVND (reference sequence). Profiled with immunoSEQ multiplex PCR; TCRdb holds only in-frame clones, not every one. Of about 680,000 clones in the sample, about 90% were seen once.

The rearrangement uses TRBV19 and TRBJ2-1; D may match TRBD1 or TRBD2 (6 bases each). The sequence derives from a man in his thirties or forties in good health. Sample: naive CD8+ T cells sorted from blood. The CDR3 loop is CASSMLGGNYNEQFF. As DNA, the CDR3 is TGTGCCAGTAGTATGTTAGGGGGGAACTACAATGAGCAGTTCTTC.